This TCR beta chain was obtained from a study of blood T cell repertoires in COVID-19. As for the study in general: The analysed material was cDNA or gDNA that came from T cells, B-cell-depleted T cells, or PBMCs.

Sequencing was performed with immunoSEQ multiplex PCR; in TCRdb, only in-frame clones are kept and a portion is missing. The sample carries hundreds of thousands of clones, 85% to 90% recorded once. The length of the CDR3 is 16 residues. V was shortened by 4 bases and J by 5 bases, with 17 bases between the two germline ends. The germline CDR1 and CDR2 sequences are LNHDA and SQIVND (reference sequence). Seattle cases were enrolled at active infection and followed longitudinally. This sequence originates from a woman in her forties or fifties with COVID-19, enrolled during active disease. The V gene is TRBV19, the J gene TRBJ1-4, with D unclear. The source material was peripheral blood. The CDR3 protein is CASSTRFIFRNEKLFF. The CDR3 DNA reads TGTGCCAGTAGTACCCGTTTTATATTCAGGAATGAAAAACTGTTTTTT.